This is a list of T cell receptor beta chains from one sample in a study of T cell changes during pregnancy in multiple sclerosis. Assay used: immunoSEQ multiplex PCR; TCRdb lists only in-frame clones, some missing. The table includes 40,000 to 55,000 clones, approximately 92% detected once. The sample here was CD4+ T cells from peripheral blood mononuclear cells, taken in the third trimester of pregnancy. These receptor sequences come from a female donor with multiple sclerosis, enrolled in a pregnancy study. Each CDR3 is given with its conserved first and last residue. The order of the fields is J gene, clone size, D gene, V gene, CDR3 DNA, CDR3 protein. D genes are given only for firm matches. Clone size is not always given. Where it is, it says once, few, many or a class for expanded clones.

TRBJ2-7 - - TRBV6-1 TGTGCCAGCAGATACGGACAGGGAGGGGCGTACGAGCAGTACTTC CASRYGQGGAYEQYF
TRBJ2-1 - TRBD2 TRBV7-2 TGTGCCAGCAGCTTACGAGCCGGGACTAGGGGATGGAATGAGCAGTTCTTC CASSLRAGTRGWNEQFF
TRBJ1-4 - - TRBV9 TGTGCCAGCAGCGCTCAACCGGGGGAAAAACTGTTTTTT CASSAQPGEKLFF
TRBJ2-7 - TRBD1 TRBV9 TGTGCCAGCAGCCCAATGGACAGGAGGCACTCCTACGAGCAGTACTTC CASSPMDRRHSYEQYF
TRBJ2-7 - TRBD2 TRBV10-1 TGCGCCAGCAGTGCCGGGACTAGCTTCTACGAGCAGTACTTC CASSAGTSFYEQYF
TRBJ1-5 - - TRBV6-5 TGTGCCAGCAGTTCCGGGGCAGGGGGCAATCAGCCCCAGCATTTT CASSSGAGGNQPQHF
TRBJ1-2 - TRBD1 TRBV6-1 TGTGCCAGCAGTGCCATAGACAGGGGAAATAGCTATGGCTACACCTTC CASSAIDRGNSYGYTF
TRBJ2-3 - TRBD2 TRBV19 TGTGCCAGTAGTGGGAGGGCGTACGGGACAGATACGCAGTATTTT CASSGRAYGTDTQYF
TRBJ1-2 once - TRBV19 TGTGCCAGTAGTATAGGACAGTACTATGGCTACACCTTC CASSIGQYYGYTF
TRBJ1-6 - - TRBV7-3 TGTGCCAGCAGCTTATACGGTAACGGGAATTCACCCCTCCACTTT CASSLYGNGNSPLHF
TRBJ1-6 few - TRBV6-5 TGTGCCAGCAGTTACATCAGGGAGGGGACACCCCTCCACTTT CASSYIREGTPLHF
TRBJ1-1 - - TRBV30 TGTGCCTGGAGTTCGTTGGCTTTGAACACTGAAGCTTTCTTT CAWSSLALNTEAFF
TRBJ1-2 once - TRBV5-1 TGCGCCAGCAGCTTGGAACAGGGATATGGCTACACCTTC CASSLEQGYGYTF
TRBJ2-5 - - TRBV6-1 TGTGCCAGCAGTGAACGCGCCCCTCTTGGAGAGACCCAGTACTTC CASSERAPLGETQYF
TRBJ2-1 - - TRBV6-6 TGTGCCAGCCAGTTCGGGGACTTGGGTTTGAACAATGAGCAGTTCTTC CASQFGDLGLNNEQFF
TRBJ2-1 - - TRBV7-2 TGTGCCAGCAGCCCCCTGTTCAATGAGCAGTTCTTC CASSPLFNEQFF
TRBJ1-5 - - TRBV7-9 TGTGCCAGCACCGTTACAAATAGCAATCAGCCCCAGCATTTT CASTVTNSNQPQHF
TRBJ1-1 few - TRBV29-1 TGCAGCGTTGCCCTGCAGATGAACACTGAAGCTTTCTTT CSVALQMNTEAFF
TRBJ1-2 - - TRBV20-1 TGCAGTGCTAGGCGGGGTGATGGCTACACCTTC CSARRGDGYTF
TRBJ2-2 - TRBD1 TRBV10-3 TGTGCCATCAGTGATGAGGGGGCTAGTTTTCGGACCGGGGAGCTGTTTTTT CAISDEGASFRTGELFF
TRBJ1-2 - - TRBV29-1 TGCAGCGCCAGGGGCAGTGATGGCTACACCTTC CSARGSDGYTF
TRBJ1-4 - - TRBV18 TGTGCCAGCTCCCCGACCAGGGTGATCTATGAAAAACTGTTTTTT CASSPTRVIYEKLFF
TRBJ1-1 - - TRBV11-2 TGTGCCAGCAGCACCTACAGGGCCAACACTGAAGCTTTCTTT CASSTYRANTEAFF
TRBJ2-5 - - TRBV5-4 TGTGCCAGCAGCAGCCCCTTTGCGGGGGCTGTTGAGACCCAGTACTTC CASSSPFAGAVETQYF
TRBJ1-5 once - TRBV28 TGTGCCAGCAGTTTACGGGGGAATAGCAATCAGCCCCAGCATTTT CASSLRGNSNQPQHF
TRBJ2-3 - TRBD2 TRBV10-3 TGTGCCATCAGTGAGTCGAGGACTAGCGGGGTTACAGATACGCAGTATTTT CAISESRTSGVTDTQYF
TRBJ2-2 - TRBD1 TRBV9 TGTGCCAGCAGCGCCAGGACAGGGAGCCCCGGGGAGCTGTTTTTT CASSARTGSPGELFF
TRBJ1-6 once - TRBV10-1 TGCGCCAGCAGTGTTCGGGATCTTAGCTCCTATAATTCACCCCTCCACTTT CASSVRDLSSYNSPLHF
TRBJ2-1 - TRBD2 TRBV9 TGTGCCAGCAGCGTACTTGGACTAGCGGATCACAATGAGCAGTTCTTC CASSVLGLADHNEQFF
TRBJ1-2 - TRBD1 TRBV6-6 TGTGCCAGCAGTTACGGTACAGGGGGCGGTTATGGCTACACCTTC CASSYGTGGGYGYTF